The T cell receptor (beta chain) described here comes from a study of shared clonotypes between healthy human individuals (dated by TCRdb to the early 2020s). Study-level background: Two women and a few men aged 18 to 49 years were included in the cohort. For each donor, CD4 naive and CD4 memory were each run on three plates, CD8 naive on two plates, and CD8 memory on one plate. To estimate repertoire size and how much clonotype sharing occurs between individuals, the study deeply sequenced the blood TCR repertoires of five healthy adults. Different laboratories and diverse techniques were used to prepare libraries and sequence TCR repertoires, to increase sequencing depth and limit assay-specific biases. Each donor's leukapheresis produced roughly between roughly 0.85 and 9.5 billion PBMCs. General study outcomes and caveats: Compared with non-shared clonotypes, clonotypes shared by all four sorted-subset donors had higher generation probabilities. Pairwise subsampling led to the expectation that sequencing depth would affect the degree of clonotype sharing among donors. Sampling was limited to blood, and TCR repertoires in tissue likely differ from TCR repertoires in blood. Even with the large sequencing depth, rarefaction of the sorted-subset datasets indicated that sequencing was incomplete. Across a few donors, approximately 5% of naive CD4, more than 3% of naive CD8, around 2.5% of memory CD4, and about 0.4% of memory CD8 clonotypes were shared. Because the study included a small number of donors, the genetic and exposure-history diversity represented was limited. Naive subsets generally had larger estimated clonotype richness than memory subsets.

As for this clone: No antigen is known for it. Base qualities were left out, and no much larger clone turns up one base away.

Germline trimming amounts to 8 bases on V and 6 bases on J, with 9 as the count of junction bases outside the gene matches. Measured from the cysteine to the phenylalanine, the CDR3 is 14 residues long. Only the CDR3 DNA is retained, 42 bases long and in frame from the first base. The CDR1 and CDR2 encoded by the germline V gene are ENHRY and SYGVKD. TCR CDR3 regions were amplified from genomic DNA by multiplex PCR using the deep immunoSEQ assay. Extracted genomic DNA from each cell subset was distributed evenly across all wells of several immunoSEQ 96-well plates, and each plate was treated as a replicate. Each replicate PCR for sorted subsets received around 0.2 ug genomic DNA, equal to tens of thousands of T cell genomes. Purified libraries were quantified with a Qubit 3.0 fluorometer, sized on a Bioanalyzer 2100, and re-quantified with the KAPA Library Quantification kit. Each immunoSEQ 96-well plate was sequenced on its own single-read 150-cycle Illumina NextSeq 550 flow cell. Concerning the study's data processing: The immunoSEQ output contained only junctional sequences without quality scores, so filtering could not match that applied to full-length reads. To assign V/J genes and CDR3, sequences were annotated using PyIR, a Python wrapper for IgBLAST v1.9, with IMGT germline references. Any read was removed if the V/J assignment was weak (E-value above 1e-6), the CDR3 was missing, or the read contained stop codons, out-of-frame junctions, or ambiguous translated residues. V3J clonotypes were defined by identical inferred V gene, J gene, and CDR3 amino acid sequence. Percentage overlap between repertoires was calculated by dividing the number of shared unique clonotypes by the size of the smaller repertoire. Three approaches were used to assess repertoire richness: RTK rarefaction, the Chao1 estimator, and Recon v2.1 estimates of unobserved clonotypes. Generation probabilities for all TCRbeta clonotypes obtained by the gDNA method from a handful of donors were computed using OLGA. The source is immuneACCESS, and TCRdb retained only in-frame sequences with V and J called. Part of the clones is not carried over; for the studies checked, unresolved V genes explain less than half of this, and the remainder is unexplained. That table gives V, J and clone size, and the DNA gave D and trimming. This sample is represented by 2 million or so clones; approximately 94% of them were singletons. Around 1.1% of the sample lies in the top ten.

For the CD8 naive samples, CD45RO-negative cells were positively selected for CCR7, yielding a CD45RA+CCR7+ population from which TemRA cells were excluded. The donors were healthy, HIV-negative adults with no recently reported acute infections or vaccinations. Only Caucasian adults living in Nashville, Tennessee, USA were represented among the donors. After blood collection by leukapheresis, PBMCs were isolated using Ficoll-Histopaque density gradient centrifugation and then cryopreserved in the vapor phase of liquid nitrogen. Analytical flow cytometry was used to check the purity and quantity of each magnetically sorted T cell population. Each sorted fraction had its genomic DNA isolated and then quantified by UV absorbance on a Nanodrop 2000c.

The chain couples TRBV10-3 to TRBJ2-2, with TRBD1 matching 7 junction bases. The sequence came from a man aged 18 to 29 in good health. The sequenced sample was naive CD8+ T cells sorted from blood. The cell subset or site tag for this specimen amounts to: CD45RA+CCR7+. The DNA is TGTGCCATCTTAAACCCACAGGGGCCCGGGGAGCTGTTTTTT. This translates into CAILNPQGPGELFF.